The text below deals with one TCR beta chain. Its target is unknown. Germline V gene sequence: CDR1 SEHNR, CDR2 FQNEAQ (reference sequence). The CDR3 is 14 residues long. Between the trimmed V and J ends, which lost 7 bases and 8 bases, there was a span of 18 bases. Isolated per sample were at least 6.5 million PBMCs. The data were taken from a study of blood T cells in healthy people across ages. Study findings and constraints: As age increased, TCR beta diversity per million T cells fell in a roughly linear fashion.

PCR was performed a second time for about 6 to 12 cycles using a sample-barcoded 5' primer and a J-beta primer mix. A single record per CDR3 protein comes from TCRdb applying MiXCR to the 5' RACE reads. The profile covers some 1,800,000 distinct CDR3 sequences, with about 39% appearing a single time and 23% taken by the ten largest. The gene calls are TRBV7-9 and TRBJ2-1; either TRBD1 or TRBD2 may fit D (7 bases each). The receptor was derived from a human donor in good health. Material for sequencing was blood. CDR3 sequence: CASMAGGGEDEQFF. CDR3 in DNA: TGTGCCAGCATGGCAGGGGGGGGGGAGGATGAGCAGTTCTTC. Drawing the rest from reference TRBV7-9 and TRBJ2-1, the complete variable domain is DTGVSQNPRHKITKRGQNVTFRCDPISEHNRLYWYRQTLGQGPEFLTYFQNEAQLEKSRLLSDRFSAERPKGSFSTLEIQRTEQGDSAMYLCASMAGGGEDEQFFGPGTRLTVL.